The 13 T cell receptor beta chains given below trace back to one sample, sequenced in a study of shared clonotypes between healthy human individuals. This table comes from immunoSEQ multiplex PCR, and its TCRdb copy is limited to in-frame clones, with some not included. The sample has roughly 490,000 clones; 76% are singletons. Sequencing was performed on PBMCs. These receptors were collected from a woman aged 40 to 50 in good health. Some clones in this sample may be carry-over from other donors' samples.

The V call is TRBV30, the J call TRBJ1-1, with TRBD1 matching 7 bases. The V gene end was trimmed by 4 bases and the J gene end by 6 bases; junction bases not matched to a gene: 8. This CDR3 is 13 amino acids long. Germline CDR1 and CDR2: GTSNPN and SVGIG (reference sequence). CDR3 in DNA: TGTGCCTGGACTAGGGACAGTGGGCCTGAAGCTTTCTTT. As protein: CAWTRDSGPEAFF.

This clone was counted a single time. The CDR3, as DNA: TGCGCCAGCAGCCAAGCGGGTAGGACCACAGATACGCAGTATTTT. It encodes CASSQAGRTTDTQYF. The rearrangement links TRBV4-1 to TRBJ2-3; no clear D gene. V was clipped by 1 base and J by 2 bases, with 10 bases between them. The CDR3 sequence is 15 residues long. CDR1 MGHRA and CDR2 YSYEKL come from the germline V gene.

The chain uses TRBV6-4 and TRBJ1-4, with 8 bases lining up with TRBD1. The CDR3 contains 16 residues. The V and J ends lost 6 bases and 5 bases, in that order; junction bases with no gene match: 11. CDR1 and CDR2 (germline): MRHNA, SNTAGT. The CDR3 sequence is CASRGTGRVGNEKLFF. CDR3 DNA: TGTGCCAGCAGGGGGACAGGACGAGTGGGGAATGAAAAACTGTTTTTT.

The V call is TRBV7-2, the J call TRBJ2-7, with 8 nucleotides matching TRBD2. The length of the CDR3 is 15 residues. The trim removed 4 bases at V and 6 bases at J, leaving 11 bases unmatched. The germline V gene has CDR1 SGHTA and CDR2 FQGNSA. This CDR3 reads CASSSPGRALLEQYF. CDR3 DNA sequence: TGTGCCAGCAGCTCACCCGGGAGGGCCCTGCTCGAGCAGTACTTC.

The chain employs TRBV11-2 and TRBJ1-1; 9 nucleotides align to TRBD1. This CDR3 comprises 15 residues. The junction had 5 bases not matched to a gene; V was cut back by 5 bases and J by 1 base. Germline V gene data show CDR1 as SGHAT and CDR2 as FQNNGV. The CDR3, as DNA: TGTGCCAGCAGCAGGGACAGGGTTCAGAACACTGAAGCTTTCTTT. Translated, it gives CASSRDRVQNTEAFF.

Comment on this clone: One end of the junction varies from germline; a read error may be responsible. The chain is built from TRBV5-6 and TRBJ1-2; no reliable D call. Germline V gene data show CDR1 as SGHDT and CDR2 as YYEEEE. The CDR3 sequence is 13 residues long. The CDR3 nucleotides are TGTGCCAGCAACTTGAAGGGTCCCTATGGCTACACCTTC. This translates into CASNLKGPYGYTF.

The J gene is TRBJ2-7, the V gene TRBV11-2; D may be TRBD1 (5 bases). The CDR3 spans 14 residues. Germline loops: CDR1 SGHAT, CDR2 FQNNGV. With 0 bases removed from V and 7 bases from J, the gap between germline ends came to 13 bases. CDR3 bases: TGTGCCAGCAGCTTAGATCGAACAGGCTGGGAGCAGTACTTC. This codes for CASSLDRTGWEQYF.

The chain recombines TRBV28 with TRBJ2-1, with D perhaps assigned TRBD1 or TRBD2 (5 bases each). Germline CDR1 is MDHEN and CDR2 is SYDVKM. CDR3 length: 12 amino acids. Trimming left V 5 bases short and J 14 bases short, with 16 bases between. CDR3 coding DNA: TGTGCCAGCAGTCAGGGCTCCCGAGGGGAGTTCTTC. As protein: CASSQGSRGEFF.

This clone was observed a few times. The chain has TRBV2 and TRBJ2-1; 11 nucleotides align to TRBD2. The CDR3 spans 17 residues. The V segment lost 2 bases and the J segment 8 bases; nucleotides outside the gene matches: 11. Germline CDR1 SNHLY, CDR2 FYNNEI. The CDR3 sequence: CASSERATTSGSDEQFF. CDR3 bases: TGTGCCAGCAGTGAAAGGGCCACAACTAGCGGGAGTGATGAGCAGTTCTTC.

This CDR3 is CATSLRGGGWGEKLFF. For the CDR3, the DNA is TGTGCCACCAGCCTTCGTGGAGGGGGCTGGGGGGAAAAACTGTTTTTT. V usage is TRBV15 and J usage is TRBJ1-4, with 7 bases aligning to TRBD1. The J segment lost 8 bases and the V segment lost 5 bases, leaving 14 bases of the junction unmatched. CDR1 is LNHNV, CDR2 YYDKDF, per germline (reference sequence). The CDR3 loop spans 16 amino acids. Supplemented by reference TRBV15 and TRBJ1-4, the full variable domain reads DAMVIQNPRYQVTQFGKPVTLSCSQTLNHNVMYWYQQKSSQAPKLLFHYYDKDFNNEADTPDNFQSRRPNTSFCFLDIRSPGLGDTAMYLCATSLRGGGWGEKLFFGSGTQLSVL.

In its sample, this clone was seen a few times. In DNA, the CDR3 is TGTGCCAGCAGCCGCCAGGGCGGCTATGGCTACACCTTC. It is translated as CASSRQGGYGYTF. This rearrangement joins TRBV14 to TRBJ1-2; D might be TRBD1 (5 bases). Germline V CDR1 and CDR2: SGHDN, FVKESK. The length of the CDR3 is 13 residues. Trimming left V 4 bases short and J 4 bases short, with 10 bases between.

This rearrangement joins TRBV9 to TRBJ2-5; TRBD2 agrees at 8 bases. This CDR3 is built from 15 residues. CDR1 is SGDLS, CDR2 YYNGEE, per germline. The V and J ends lost 0 bases and 5 bases, in that order; junction bases with no gene match: 6. CDR3 in amino acids: CASSVGAGGTETQYF. As DNA, the CDR3 is TGTGCCAGCAGCGTAGGCGCGGGAGGTACGGAGACCCAGTACTTC.

This clone was recorded a few times. A far larger clone lies a single base away; this is likely a read error. V usage is TRBV30 and J usage is TRBJ1-1; 9 positions match TRBD1. Germline V gene data show CDR1 as GTSNPN and CDR2 as SVGIG (reference sequence). This CDR3 region has 16 residues. Germline trimming cut 7 bases from V and 1 base from J; bases unmatched to any gene: 13. CDR3 residues: CAYMVPGQGSNTEAFF. The CDR3 nucleotides are TGTGCCTACATGGTCCCGGGACAGGGATCGAACACTGAAGCTTTCTTT.